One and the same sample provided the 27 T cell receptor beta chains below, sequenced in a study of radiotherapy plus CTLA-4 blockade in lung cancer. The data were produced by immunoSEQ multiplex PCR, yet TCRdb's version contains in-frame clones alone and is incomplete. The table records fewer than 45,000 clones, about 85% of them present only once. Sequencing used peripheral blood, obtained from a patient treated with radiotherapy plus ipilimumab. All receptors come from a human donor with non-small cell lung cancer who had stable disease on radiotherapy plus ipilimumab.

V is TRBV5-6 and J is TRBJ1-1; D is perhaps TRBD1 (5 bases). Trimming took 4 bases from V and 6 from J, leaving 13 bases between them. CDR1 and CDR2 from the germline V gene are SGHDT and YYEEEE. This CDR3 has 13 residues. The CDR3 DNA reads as TGTGCCAGCAGCCTCGACAGTCCCCCTGAAGCTTTCTTT. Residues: CASSLDSPPEAFF.

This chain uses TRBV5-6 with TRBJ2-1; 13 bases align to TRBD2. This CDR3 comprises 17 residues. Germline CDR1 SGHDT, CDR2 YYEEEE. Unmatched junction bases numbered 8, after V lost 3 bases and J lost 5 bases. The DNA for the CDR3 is TGTGCCAGCAGCTCTTACGGACTAGCGGGAGCCAACAATGAGCAGTTCTTC. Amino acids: CASSSYGLAGANNEQFF.

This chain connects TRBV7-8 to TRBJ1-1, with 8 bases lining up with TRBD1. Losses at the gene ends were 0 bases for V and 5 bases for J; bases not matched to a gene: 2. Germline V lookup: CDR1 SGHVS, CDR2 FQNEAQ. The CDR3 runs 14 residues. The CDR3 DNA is TGTGCCAGCAGCTTAGCCACAGGGGGGACTGAAGCTTTCTTT. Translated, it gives CASSLATGGTEAFF.

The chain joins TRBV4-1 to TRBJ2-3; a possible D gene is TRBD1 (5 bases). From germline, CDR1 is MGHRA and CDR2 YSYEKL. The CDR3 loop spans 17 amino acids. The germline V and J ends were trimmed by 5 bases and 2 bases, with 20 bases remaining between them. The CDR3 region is CASSNPAWQGNTDTQYF. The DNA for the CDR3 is TGCGCCAGCAGCAACCCCGCGTGGCAGGGCAACACAGATACGCAGTATTTT.

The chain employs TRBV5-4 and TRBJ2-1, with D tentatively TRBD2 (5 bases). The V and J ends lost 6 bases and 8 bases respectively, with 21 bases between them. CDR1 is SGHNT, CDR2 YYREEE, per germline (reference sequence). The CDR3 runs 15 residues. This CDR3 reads CASTIGILEADEQFF. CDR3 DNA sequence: TGTGCCAGCACCATTGGGATACTAGAGGCTGATGAGCAGTTCTTC.

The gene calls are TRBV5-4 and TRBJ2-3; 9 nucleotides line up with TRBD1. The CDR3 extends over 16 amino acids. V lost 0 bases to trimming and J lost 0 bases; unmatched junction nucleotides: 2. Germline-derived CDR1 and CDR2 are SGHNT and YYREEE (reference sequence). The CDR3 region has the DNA TGTGCCAGCAGCTTGGGTGGGACAGGGAGCACAGATACGCAGTATTTT. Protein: CASSLGGTGSTDTQYF.

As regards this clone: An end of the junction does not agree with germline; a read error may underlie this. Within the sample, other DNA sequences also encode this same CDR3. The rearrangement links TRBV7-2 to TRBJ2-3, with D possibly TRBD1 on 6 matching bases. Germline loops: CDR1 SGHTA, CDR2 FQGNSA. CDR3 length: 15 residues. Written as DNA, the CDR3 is TGTGCCAGCAGCTTAGCGCCCCAGGGGTCAGATACGCAATATTTT. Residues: CASSLAPQGSDTQYF.

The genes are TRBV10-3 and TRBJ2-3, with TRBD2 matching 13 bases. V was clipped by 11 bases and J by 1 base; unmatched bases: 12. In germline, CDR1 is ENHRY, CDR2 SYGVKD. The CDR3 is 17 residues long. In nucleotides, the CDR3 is TGTGCCGTATTGGTCAGGACTAGCGGGAGCGGCACAGATACGCAGTATTTT. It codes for CAVLVRTSGSGTDTQYF.

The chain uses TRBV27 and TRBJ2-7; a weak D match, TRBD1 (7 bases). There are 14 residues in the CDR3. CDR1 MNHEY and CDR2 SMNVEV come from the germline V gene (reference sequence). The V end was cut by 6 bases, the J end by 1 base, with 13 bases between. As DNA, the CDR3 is TGTGCCAGCAGATCCAGGGGGGAATCCTACGAGCAGTACTTC. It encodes CASRSRGESYEQYF.

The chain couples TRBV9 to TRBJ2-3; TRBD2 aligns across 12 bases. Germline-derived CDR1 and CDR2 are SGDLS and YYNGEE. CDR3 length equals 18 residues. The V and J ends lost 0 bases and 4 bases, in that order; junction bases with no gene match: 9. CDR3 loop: CASSVARLAGGLADTQYF. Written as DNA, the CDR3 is TGTGCCAGCAGCGTAGCTCGGCTAGCGGGAGGGCTGGCAGATACGCAGTATTTT. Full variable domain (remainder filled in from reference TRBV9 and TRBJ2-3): DSGVTQTPKHLITATGQRVTLRCSPRSGDLSVYWYQQSLDQGLQFLIQYYNGEERAKGNILERFSAQQFPDLHSELNLSSLELGDSALYFCASSVARLAGGLADTQYFGPGTRLTVL.

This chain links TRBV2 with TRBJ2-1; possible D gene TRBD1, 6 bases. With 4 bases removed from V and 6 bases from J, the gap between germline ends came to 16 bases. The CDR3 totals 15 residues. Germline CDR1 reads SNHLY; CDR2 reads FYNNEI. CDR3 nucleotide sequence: TGTGCCAGCAGTGGGGAACAGGGCGTCCTCAATGAGCAGTTCTTC. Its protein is CASSGEQGVLNEQFF.

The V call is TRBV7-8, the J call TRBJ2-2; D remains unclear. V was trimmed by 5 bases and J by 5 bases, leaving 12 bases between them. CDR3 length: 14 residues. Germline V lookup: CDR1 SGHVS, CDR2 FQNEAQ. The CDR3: CASSPLRKTGELFF. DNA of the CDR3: TGTGCCAGCAGCCCCTTGCGGAAGACCGGGGAGCTGTTTTTT. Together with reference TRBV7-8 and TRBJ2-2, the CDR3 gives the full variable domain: GAGVSQSPRYKVAKRGQDVALRCDPISGHVSLFWYQQALGQGPEFLTYFQNEAQLDKSGLPSDRFFAERPEGSVSTLKIQRTQQEDSAVYLCASSPLRKTGELFFGEGSRLTVL.

CDR3 nucleotides: TGTGCCAGCAGCGAGCCTGAGGGATGGTATGGCTACACCTTC. This gives the protein CASSEPEGWYGYTF. V and J are TRBV9 and TRBJ1-2; D is unclear. Germline CDR1 SGDLS, CDR2 YYNGEE. The length of the CDR3 is 14 residues. Trimming removed 3 bases from V and 5 bases from J, with 14 bases in between.

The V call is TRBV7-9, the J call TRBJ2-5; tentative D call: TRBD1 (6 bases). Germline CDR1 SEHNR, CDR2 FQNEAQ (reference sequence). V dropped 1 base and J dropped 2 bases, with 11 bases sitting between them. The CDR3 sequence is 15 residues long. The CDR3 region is CASSLGDTHQETQYF. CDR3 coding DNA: TGTGCCAGCAGCTTAGGGGACACGCATCAAGAGACCCAGTACTTC.

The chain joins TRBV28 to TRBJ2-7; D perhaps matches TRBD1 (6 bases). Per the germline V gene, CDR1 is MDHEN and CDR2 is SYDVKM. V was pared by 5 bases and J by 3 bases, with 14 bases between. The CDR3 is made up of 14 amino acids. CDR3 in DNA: TGTGCCAGCAGTCGGCAGGGGTTAAACTACGAGCAGTACTTC. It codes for CASSRQGLNYEQYF. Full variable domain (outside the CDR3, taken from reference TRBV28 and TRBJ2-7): DVKVTQSSRYLVKRTGEKVFLECVQDMDHENMFWYRQDPGLGLRLIYFSYDVKMKEKGDIPEGYSVSREKKERFSLILESASTNQTSMYLCASSRQGLNYEQYFGPGTRLTVT.

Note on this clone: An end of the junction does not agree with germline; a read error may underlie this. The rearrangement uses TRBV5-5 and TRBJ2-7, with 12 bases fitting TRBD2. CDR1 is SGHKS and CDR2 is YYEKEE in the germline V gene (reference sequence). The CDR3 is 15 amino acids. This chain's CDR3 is CASSPGTSGRYEQYF. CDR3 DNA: TGCGCCAGCAGCCCGGGGACTAGCGGGCGGTACGAGCAGTACTTC. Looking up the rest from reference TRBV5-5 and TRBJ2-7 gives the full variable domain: DAGVTQSPTHLIKTRGQQVTLRCSPISGHKSVSWYQQVLGQGPQFIFQYYEKEERGRGNFPDRFSARQFPNYSSELNVNALLLGDSALYLCASSPGTSGRYEQYFGPGTRLTVT.

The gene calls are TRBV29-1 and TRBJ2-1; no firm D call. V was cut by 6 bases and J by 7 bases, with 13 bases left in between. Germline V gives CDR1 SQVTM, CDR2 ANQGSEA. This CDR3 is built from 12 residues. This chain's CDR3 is CSVVRGENEQFF. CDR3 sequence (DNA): TGCAGCGTGGTCCGAGGTGAAAATGAGCAGTTCTTC.

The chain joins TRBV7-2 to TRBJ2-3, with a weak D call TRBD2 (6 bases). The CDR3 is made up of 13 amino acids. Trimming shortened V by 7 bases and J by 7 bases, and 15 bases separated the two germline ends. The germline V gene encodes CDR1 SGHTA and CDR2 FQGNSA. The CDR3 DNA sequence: TGTGCCAGCACTCGGGGGAGTCGAAATACGCAGTATTTT. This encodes CASTRGSRNTQYF.

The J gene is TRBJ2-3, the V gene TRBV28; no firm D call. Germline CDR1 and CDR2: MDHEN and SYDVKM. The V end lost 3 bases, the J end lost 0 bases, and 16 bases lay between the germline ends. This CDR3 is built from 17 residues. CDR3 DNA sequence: TGTGCCAGCAGTTTGCCCCTCCAGAGGCCCAGCACAGATACGCAGTATTTT. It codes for CASSLPLQRPSTDTQYF.

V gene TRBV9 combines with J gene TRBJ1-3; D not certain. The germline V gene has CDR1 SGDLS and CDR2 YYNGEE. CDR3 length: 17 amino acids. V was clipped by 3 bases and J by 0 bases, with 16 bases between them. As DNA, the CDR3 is TGTGCCAGCAGCGCCCCTAGGAGGGAAGTCTCTGGAAACACCATATATTTT. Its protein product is CASSAPRREVSGNTIYF.

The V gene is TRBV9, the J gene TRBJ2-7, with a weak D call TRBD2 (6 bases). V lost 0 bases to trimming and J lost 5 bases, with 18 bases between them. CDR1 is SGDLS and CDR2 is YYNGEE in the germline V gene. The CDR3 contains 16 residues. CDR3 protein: CASSVGGGRTDHEQYF. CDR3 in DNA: TGTGCCAGCAGCGTAGGGGGAGGAAGGACGGACCACGAGCAGTACTTC. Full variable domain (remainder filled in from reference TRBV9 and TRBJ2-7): DSGVTQTPKHLITATGQRVTLRCSPRSGDLSVYWYQQSLDQGLQFLIQYYNGEERAKGNILERFSAQQFPDLHSELNLSSLELGDSALYFCASSVGGGRTDHEQYFGPGTRLTVT.

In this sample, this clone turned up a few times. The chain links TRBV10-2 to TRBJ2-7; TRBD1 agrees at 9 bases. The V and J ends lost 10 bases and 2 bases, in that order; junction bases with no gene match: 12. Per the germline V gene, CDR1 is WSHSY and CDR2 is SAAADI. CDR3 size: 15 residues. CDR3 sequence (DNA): TGCGCCACTCGATTCGGGACAGGGATAACCTACGAGCAGTACTTC. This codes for CATRFGTGITYEQYF.

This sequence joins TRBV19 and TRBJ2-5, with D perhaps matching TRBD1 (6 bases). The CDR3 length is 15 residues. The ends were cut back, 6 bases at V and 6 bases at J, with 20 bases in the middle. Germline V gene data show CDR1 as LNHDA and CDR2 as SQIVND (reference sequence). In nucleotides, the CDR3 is TGTGCCAGTAGCCCGCTCAGCCCGGGACAAAAGACCCAGTACTTC. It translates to CASSPLSPGQKTQYF.

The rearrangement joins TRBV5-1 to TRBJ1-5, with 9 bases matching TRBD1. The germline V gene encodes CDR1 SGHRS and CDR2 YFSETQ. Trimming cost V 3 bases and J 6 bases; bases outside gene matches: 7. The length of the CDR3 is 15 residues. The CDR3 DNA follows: TGCGCCAGCAGCTCCACAGGGGGCAGAGGTCAGCCCCAGCATTTT. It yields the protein CASSSTGGRGQPQHF.

CDR3: CASSYRGGGGTDTQYF. CDR3 bases: TGTGCCAGCAGTTACCGCGGGGGAGGGGGCACAGATACGCAGTATTTT. The chain links TRBV6-5 to TRBJ2-3; TRBD2 matches at 7 bases. Losses at the gene ends were 2 bases for V and 1 base for J; bases not matched to a gene: 6. Germline V gives CDR1 MNHEY, CDR2 SVGAGI. CDR3 size: 16 residues.

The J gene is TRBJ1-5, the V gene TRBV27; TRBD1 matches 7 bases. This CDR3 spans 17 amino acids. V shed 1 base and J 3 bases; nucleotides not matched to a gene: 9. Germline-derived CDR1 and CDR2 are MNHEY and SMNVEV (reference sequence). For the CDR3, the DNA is TGTGCCAGCAGTTTATTCCGGCTAGGGGGCGTCAATCAGCCCCAGCATTTT. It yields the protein CASSLFRLGGVNQPQHF.

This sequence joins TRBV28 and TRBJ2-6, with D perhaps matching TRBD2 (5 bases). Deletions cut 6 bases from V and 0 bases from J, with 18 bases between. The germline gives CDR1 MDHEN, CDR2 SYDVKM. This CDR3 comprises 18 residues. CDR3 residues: CASRETGTFSSGANVLTF. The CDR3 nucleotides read TGTGCCAGCAGGGAGACGGGAACCTTTAGCTCTGGGGCCAACGTCCTGACTTTC.